This T cell receptor (beta chain) stems from a study of a mutant IDH1 vaccine in newly diagnosed glioma. Study-wide background: Vaccination began 4-6 weeks post radiotherapy alone, or with temozolomide cycles.

TCRdb's table, derived via immunoSEQ multiplex PCR, lists solely in-frame clones and lacks some. The table lists approximately 66,000 clones, 80% to 85% of them singletons. To note about this clone: Its target is not known.

Trimming pared 0 bases from V and 2 bases from J, leaving 3 bases between. In germline, CDR1 is SGHRS, CDR2 YFSETQ. CDR3 length: 12 amino acids. Time point denoted: week 35, safety follow-up. Mutant IDH1 20-mer peptide, at 300 ug, made up each vaccine dose, with topical imiquimod. Eight vaccinations reached patients in weeks 1, 3, 5, 7, 11, 15, 19 and 23. Those who donated had recent WHO grade 3 or 4 IDH1-mutant, ATRX-lost astrocytomas. V is TRBV5-1 and J is TRBJ2-7; D gene unclear. This clonotype was sampled from a man between 25 and 39 years old with glioma. The sequences come from PBMCs, collected from a glioma patient whose treatment included an IDH1 peptide vaccine. CDR3 in amino acids: CASSLGTYEQYF. In DNA, the CDR3 is TGCGCCAGCAGCTTGGGCACCTACGAGCAGTACTTC.